Listed below are T cell receptor beta chains from one sample, sequenced in a study of cytomegalovirus exposure and HLA in healthy donors. Assay: immunoSEQ multiplex PCR; the TCRdb copy retains only in-frame clones and omits some. Seen here are approximately 170,000 clones, approximately 81% observed once, and the top ten hold roughly 1.5%. The sequencing input was PBMCs. These receptors were taken from a male donor in good health and CMV-seronegative. Both conserved end residues are part of each CDR3. The order of the fields is J gene, D gene, V gene, clone size, CDR3 protein, CDR3 DNA. The D gene is left open where the match is weak. Size is omitted from some rows. Given values are once, few, many or a class for expanded clones.

TRBJ2-1 TRBD2 TRBV7-2 . CASSLELAGGREFF TGTGCCAGCAGCTTAGAGCTAGCGGGAGGCCGAGAGTTCTTC
TRBJ2-2 TRBD2 TRBV6-1 . CASSEIGLATGELFF TGTGCCAGCAGTGAAATCGGACTAGCCACCGGGGAGCTGTTTTTT
TRBJ2-1 . TRBV7-9 . CSSNLNNEQFF TGTTCCAGCAACCTAAACAATGAGCAGTTCTTC
TRBJ2-6 TRBD2 TRBV5-3 . CARSYLMPIAGATSGANVLTF TGTGCCAGAAGCTATCTCATGCCTATAGCGGGGGCGACCTCTGGGGCCAACGTCCTGACTTTC
TRBJ1-3 . TRBV5-1 once CASSLETGIIGNTIYF TGCGCCAGCAGCTTGGAAACAGGGATCATTGGAAACACCATATATTTT
TRBJ2-7 TRBD2 TRBV5-6 . CASSPWASGGAHEQYF TGTGCCAGCAGCCCATGGGCTAGCGGGGGGGCTCACGAGCAGTACTTC
TRBJ2-7 . TRBV7-3 few CASSLTGGAAYYEQYF TGTGCCAGCAGCTTAACCGGCGGAGCAGCTTACTACGAGCAGTACTTC
TRBJ2-7 . TRBV6-5 . CASSSRATSYEQYF TGTGCCAGCAGTTCGCGGGCCACCTCCTACGAGCAGTACTTC
TRBJ2-7 TRBD1 TRBV29-1 . CSGGTATYEQYF TGCAGCGGGGGGACAGCCACCTACGAGCAGTACTTC
TRBJ1-5 . TRBV15 . CATSRRENFQPQHF TGTGCCACCAGCAGACGGGAAAATTTTCAGCCCCAGCATTTT
TRBJ1-5 TRBD1 TRBV6-5 . CASKIQGVGNQPQRF TGTGCCAGCAAGATACAGGGGGTGGGGAATCAGCCCCAGCGTTTT
TRBJ2-5 TRBD2 TRBV5-1 . CASSLETSGTFQETQYF TGCGCCAGCAGCTTGGAGACTAGCGGAACCTTCCAAGAGACCCAGTACTTC
TRBJ1-2 TRBD1 TRBV4-1 . CASSQIGGQGNYGYTF TGCGCCAGCAGCCAGATCGGAGGACAGGGAAACTATGGCTACACCTTC
TRBJ1-1 . TRBV27 . CASRGLPTVTEAFF TGTGCCAGCAGGGGACTGCCTACCGTCACTGAAGCTTTCTTT
TRBJ2-7 TRBD2 TRBV7-8 . CASSLDLSGWSSYEQYF TGTGCCAGCAGCTTAGATCTTAGCGGGTGGAGCTCCTACGAGCAGTACTTC
TRBJ2-7 . TRBV7-9 few CATFRSESSYEQYF TGTGCCACCTTCCGGAGCGAAAGCTCCTACGAGCAGTACTTC
TRBJ2-1 . TRBV28 . CASSLWSSSYNEQFF TGTGCCAGCAGTTTATGGTCGTCCTCCTACAATGAGCAGTTCTTC
TRBJ2-7 TRBD2 TRBV27 . CASRGGSSYEQYF TGTGCCAGCAGAGGCGGGAGCTCCTACGAGCAGTACTTC